The rows below give T cell receptor beta chains drawn from one sample of a study of shared clonotypes between healthy human individuals. The method was immunoSEQ multiplex PCR; TCRdb's version includes in-frame clones alone and lacks a portion of them. The data hold some 1.5 million clones, with around 97% observed a single time. The sequencing input was naive CD4+ T cells sorted from blood. The receptors stem from a man younger than 45 in good health. The CDR3 runs from the conserved cysteine through the conserved F or W. A D gene is named only where the DNA matches it firmly. Expanded clones get a size class; other rows say once, few or many, or leave the size out.

j_call d_call v_call clone_size cdr3_aa cdr3_nt
TRBJ2-7 NA TRBV29-1 once CSVVQAYEQYF TGCAGCGTTGTACAGGCCTACGAGCAGTACTTC
TRBJ2-1 TRBD2 TRBV19 NA CASSIDQGGSSYNEQFF TGTGCCAGTAGTATAGATCAGGGCGGGAGCTCCTACAATGAGCAGTTCTTC
TRBJ2-4 TRBD2 TRBV9 NA CASSLAGQNIQYF TGTGCCAGCAGCCTAGCGGGACAAAACATTCAGTACTTC
TRBJ2-7 NA TRBV7-2 NA CASSPTGASYEQYF TGTGCCAGCAGCCCCACCGGGGCCTCCTACGAGCAGTACTTC
TRBJ2-7 NA TRBV9 NA CASSATGGSYEQYF TGTGCCAGCAGCGCGACCGGTGGCTCCTACGAGCAGTACTTC
TRBJ2-1 NA TRBV19 NA CASSMWGASSYNEQFF TGTGCCAGTAGTATGTGGGGCGCTAGCTCCTACAATGAGCAGTTCTTC
TRBJ2-2 NA TRBV28 NA CASSLILAGGGGELFF TGTGCCAGCAGTTTAATCCTAGCAGGTGGAGGCGGGGAGCTGTTTTTT
TRBJ2-2 NA TRBV9 NA CASSVGQRAGTGELFF TGTGCCAGCAGCGTAGGCCAGAGAGCTGGCACCGGGGAGCTGTTTTTT
TRBJ2-4 TRBD2 TRBV19 NA CASTGTSGSVAKNIQYF TGTGCCAGTACTGGGACTAGCGGGTCCGTAGCCAAAAACATTCAGTACTTC
TRBJ2-5 NA TRBV5-1 NA CASSFGQGGETQYF TGCGCCAGCAGCTTCGGACAGGGAGGGGAGACCCAGTACTTC
TRBJ2-5 TRBD1 TRBV5-1 NA CASSSGTGSETQYF TGCGCCAGCAGCTCCGGGACAGGGTCGGAGACCCAGTACTTC
TRBJ1-2 NA TRBV5-6 once CASSTTVQGHYGYTF TGTGCCAGCAGCACCACCGTTCAGGGCCACTATGGCTACACCTTC
TRBJ2-7 NA TRBV6-5 NA CASWGRAEQYF TGTGCCAGCTGGGGCAGGGCCGAGCAGTACTTC
TRBJ2-5 NA TRBV19 NA CASRTGESHQETQYF TGTGCCAGTAGGACAGGAGAAAGTCACCAAGAGACCCAGTACTTC
TRBJ2-7 NA TRBV11-2 NA CASSLDETDQYF TGTGCCAGCAGCTTAGATGAGACAGACCAGTACTTC
TRBJ1-5 NA TRBV2 once CASSPDRQTQPQHF TGTGCCAGCAGCCCAGACCGGCAAACTCAGCCCCAGCATTTT
TRBJ2-5 NA TRBV11-3 NA CASSLGANGQETQYF TGTGCCAGCAGCTTAGGGGCTAACGGCCAAGAGACCCAGTACTTC
TRBJ1-4 TRBD1 TRBV5-6 NA CASSLLSGGETNEKLFF TGTGCCAGCAGCTTGCTGTCAGGGGGCGAGACTAATGAAAAACTGTTTTTT
TRBJ2-7 NA TRBV9 NA CASSVAVGPHEQYF TGTGCCAGCAGCGTAGCTGTAGGGCCCCACGAGCAGTACTTC
TRBJ2-2 NA TRBV18 NA CASSPKELGELFF TGTGCCAGCTCACCAAAAGAATTGGGGGAGCTGTTTTTT
TRBJ2-7 TRBD2 TRBV6-6 NA CASSYPGVAGPEEQYF TGTGCCAGCAGTTACCCAGGGGTAGCGGGACCCGAAGAGCAGTACTTC
TRBJ2-6 NA TRBV4-1 NA CASSQDLPGLGSGANVLTF TGCGCCAGCAGCCAAGATCTGCCAGGGCTGGGTTCTGGGGCCAACGTCCTGACTTTC
TRBJ2-2 NA TRBV28 NA CAASPGAGGELFF TGTGCCGCCTCCCCGGGGGCTGGCGGGGAGCTGTTTTTT
TRBJ2-3 NA TRBV19 NA CASSIGLGTDTQYF TGTGCCAGTAGTATAGGGTTGGGCACAGATACGCAGTATTTT
TRBJ2-3 TRBD2 TRBV19 few CASSTHSGSLVDTQYF TGTGCCAGTAGTACTCATAGCGGGAGCTTAGTAGATACGCAGTATTTT
TRBJ2-7 NA TRBV7-9 NA CASSLGRDSYEQYF TGTGCCAGCAGCTTAGGCAGGGATTCCTACGAGCAGTACTTC
TRBJ2-1 TRBD1 TRBV28 once CASSTDRGYEQFF TGTGCCAGCAGCACGGACAGGGGGTATGAGCAGTTCTTC
TRBJ2-5 NA TRBV7-2 NA CASSLGVGVVAETQYF TGTGCCAGCAGCTTAGGGGTAGGGGTGGTGGCGGAGACCCAGTACTTC
TRBJ1-5 NA TRBV18 NA CASSQDLNQPQHF TGTGCCAGCTCACAGGACCTAAATCAGCCCCAGCATTTT
TRBJ2-7 TRBD2 TRBV18 once CASSPPGLLAGDVRYEQYF TGTGCCAGCTCACCTCCAGGGTTACTAGCGGGAGATGTCCGCTACGAGCAGTACTTC
TRBJ2-7 TRBD2 TRBV9 NA CASSRLAGPAEQYF TGTGCCAGCAGCAGACTAGCGGGCCCGGCCGAGCAGTACTTC
TRBJ2-1 NA TRBV18 NA CASSPGGRGYNEQFF TGTGCCAGCTCACCGGGGGGTCGGGGATACAATGAGCAGTTCTTC
TRBJ2-7 TRBD2 TRBV14 NA CASSDLLAGAYEQYF TGTGCCAGCAGCGACCTTTTAGCGGGAGCCTACGAGCAGTACTTC
TRBJ2-1 TRBD2 TRBV19 NA CASSRRAGGPYNEQFF TGTGCCAGTAGCCGAAGGGCGGGAGGGCCGTACAATGAGCAGTTCTTC
TRBJ2-7 TRBD2 TRBV5-4 NA CASSIAGGYEQYF TGTGCCAGCAGCATAGCGGGGGGCTACGAGCAGTACTTC
TRBJ2-3 TRBD2 TRBV5-4 NA CASSFPAGGTDTQYF TGTGCCAGCAGCTTTCCAGCGGGAGGCACAGATACGCAGTATTTT
TRBJ2-3 NA TRBV29-1 NA CSVVGVVDTDTQYF TGCAGCGTTGTAGGGGTAGTGGACACAGATACGCAGTATTTT
TRBJ2-1 TRBD2 TRBV6-4 NA CASSVLLAGEVQQFF TGTGCCAGCAGTGTCCTACTAGCGGGAGAAGTTCAGCAGTTCTTC
TRBJ2-6 NA TRBV28 NA CASSLVGRSSGANVLTF TGTGCCAGCAGTTTAGTCGGCCGAAGCTCTGGGGCCAACGTCCTGACTTTC
TRBJ2-1 NA TRBV20-1 NA CSARILEQFF TGCAGTGCTAGGATACTTGAGCAGTTCTTC
TRBJ2-2 TRBD1 TRBV18 NA CASSPPRGQLFSNTGELFF TGTGCCAGCTCACCACCTAGGGGACAGCTTTTCTCGAACACCGGGGAGCTGTTTTTT
TRBJ2-3 TRBD2 TRBV9 NA CASSVGTSGLNTDTQYF TGTGCCAGCAGCGTAGGGACTAGCGGGCTTAACACAGATACGCAGTATTTT
TRBJ2-7 NA TRBV5-4 NA CASSLEAQNYEQYF TGTGCCAGCAGCTTGGAGGCACAGAACTACGAGCAGTACTTC
TRBJ2-3 NA TRBV18 NA CASSGLWGSPNTDTQYF TGTGCCAGCTCAGGACTCTGGGGCAGTCCAAACACAGATACGCAGTATTTT
TRBJ1-5 NA TRBV19 once CASSIDRGNQPQHF TGTGCCAGTAGTATAGACAGGGGCAATCAGCCCCAGCATTTT
TRBJ2-7 NA TRBV18 NA CASSPRGGTSSYEQYF TGTGCCAGCTCACCAAGAGGCGGGACTTCCTCCTACGAGCAGTACTTC
TRBJ1-1 NA TRBV5-1 NA CASSLDSRGPNTEAFF TGCGCCAGCAGCTTGGATTCTCGGGGCCCGAACACTGAAGCTTTCTTT
TRBJ2-1 NA TRBV5-5 once CASSPGWAGNEQFF TGTGCCAGCAGCCCAGGCTGGGCTGGCAATGAGCAGTTCTTC
TRBJ2-1 NA TRBV18 NA CASSALGGTPNNEQFF TGTGCCAGCTCAGCTTTAGGCGGGACACCCAACAATGAGCAGTTCTTC
TRBJ1-1 NA TRBV18 NA CASSSQNTEAFF TGTGCCAGCTCATCGCAGAACACTGAAGCTTTCTTT
TRBJ2-1 NA TRBV20-1 once CSAIYGRNRIF TGCAGTGCTATATACGGGAGAAATAGGATCTTC